The TCR beta chain described here comes from a study of cytomegalovirus exposure and HLA in healthy donors. Study results and caveats: The classifier reportedly diagnosed cytomegalovirus status with high specificity and sensitivity. TCR beta sequences numbering 16,951 were associated with HLA alleles at 0.05 false discovery rate in a later analysis. Several of the most significant clusters were apparently associated with common viral pathogens in a later analysis.

On this clone: The antigen remains unidentified.

Both 60 Vbeta primers and 13 Jbeta primers went into the PCR. TCRdb keeps only in-frame clones here, not all; method: immunoSEQ multiplex PCR. The data contain roughly 200,000 clones, roughly 85% of them seen just once; the ten biggest clones take up 2% to 2.5%. Germline V gene lookup returns CDR1 MDHEN and CDR2 SYDVKM. With 3 bases clipped from V and 8 bases from J, the junction kept 11 bases outside the gene matches. The CDR3 is made up of 16 amino acids. Sequences were obtained from PBMCs. The V and J genes are TRBV28 and TRBJ1-2; 11 nucleotides align to TRBD1. The TCR comes from a woman in her 50s in good health and CMV-seronegative. The CDR3 spells CASSFGGQGVLKGYTF. Here the CDR3 DNA reads TGTGCCAGCAGTTTCGGGGGACAGGGGGTTCTTAAGGGCTACACCTTC.